This entry concerns a single T cell receptor beta chain. This clonotype appeared a single time. The antigen it recognizes is unknown. Base quality data are lacking; no much larger clone is found one base away. This sample was taken from a study of blood T cells in healthy people across ages (dated by TCRdb to the mid-2010s). Study-wide context: Template switching captured roughly one uniquely barcoded TCR beta cDNA molecule per two T cells in model experiments. To track age-related changes in TCR beta repertoire diversity, the study relied on deep sequencing normalized with unique cDNA molecular identifiers. Four age groups were formed from the donors: young (average approximately 15 years), middle-aged (around 39), aged (62) and long-lived (about 80). To avoid experimental bias, donors of different ages were randomly spread across the sequencing lanes. The study analyzed two additional independent replicas of 1 million unique cDNA reads from the same blood draw for two donors, one aged 18 to 29 and one aged 80 or older. General study outcomes and caveats: As age increased, observed TCR beta diversity per million T cells dropped in a roughly linear way, and a significant reduction was already evident by age around 41. There was a strong correlation between observed TCR beta diversity and the percentage of naive T cells measured by flow cytometry. Estimates of total diversity from one million sequenced T cells were regarded as lower bounds and underestimates. Bulk unsorted PBMC profiling prevented conclusive comparison of naive and antigen-experienced compartments. Donor CMV infection status was unknown, potentially confounding age-related changes in expanded clonotypes. Compared with the aged group, the long-lived group had more naive CD4+ T cells, fewer expanded clones and increased TCR diversity, a pattern suggesting age selection.

The method behind the library was 5' RACE. The sequencing machine was an Illumina HiSeq 2500. A second PCR of roughly 7 to 11 cycles was performed with a sample-barcoded 5' primer and a J-beta primer mix. A unique molecular identifier was introduced onto each TCR beta cDNA molecule by a template-switch 5' adaptor carrying 12 random nucleotides. Each sample yielded at least 3 million CDR3-containing paired-end reads. First-strand cDNA was synthesized from all RNA with the Mint cDNA synthesis kit, primed by a TRBC-specific oligonucleotide. All cDNA was treated with uracil-DNA glycosylase and then went through a first 18-cycle PCR with the universal primers M1SS and BC2_uni_R. Per the source publication's procedure: For normalization, 1 million high-quality reads, each with a distinct molecular identifier, were randomly selected from each sample. Instead of being binned into consensus sequences, reads that shared molecular identifiers were thrown out. MiTCR, set to a Q25 quality threshold and the strictest error-elimination algorithm, was used for CDR3 identification, clonotype clustering and error correction. A nonparametric unseen species model with Euler transformation was used to estimate lower-bound total TCR beta diversity. The public reads were run again by TCRdb, first through fastp at Q25 and then through MiXCR, and only productive beta chains were kept. Every CDR3 protein is listed once, alongside the most common genes and DNA of its rows. These V and J calls are TCRdb output, not the study's own analysis. Across this sample there are 1.5 million to 2 million distinct CDR3 sequences, with around 50% seen only once. The ten biggest clones cover 2.1% of the sample.

Donors were about 36 systemically healthy Caucasian individuals from Russia aged about 6 to 100 years. About 10 milliliters of peripheral blood were collected from each donor into EDTA-treated Vacutainer tubes. Ficoll-Paque density-gradient centrifugation was used to isolate PBMCs, with at least 6 million obtained per sample. Total RNA, at least 5.5 micrograms per sample, was extracted from PBMCs with Trizol reagent. For every donor, an aliquot of PBMCs went through flow cytometry to measure the percentages of naive CD45RAhigh/CD27high T cells. The cysteine opens and the phenylalanine closes a CDR3 of 16 amino acids. Only CDR3 DNA remains: 48 bases, in frame from the first base. CDR1 and CDR2 (SGHAT, FQNNGV) derive from the germline V gene. Compared with germline, V lacks 5 bases and J lacks 0 bases; bases without a gene match: 6.

The chain employs TRBV11-2 and TRBJ2-4; TRBD2 lines up with 8 middle nucleotides. Material: blood. The clonotype originates from a middle-aged woman in good health. The CDR3 reads CASSQPGGVAKNIQYF. The sequence in DNA is TGTGCCAGCAGCCAGCCGGGGGGGGTAGCCAAAAACATTCAGTACTTC. Extended through the reference TRBV11-2 and TRBJ2-4 proteins, this CDR3 yields the full variable domain: EAGVAQSPRYKIIEKRQSVAFWCNPISGHATLYWYQQILGQGPKLLIQFQNNGVVDDSQLPKDRFSAERLKGVDSTLKIQPAKLEDSAVYLCASSQPGGVAKNIQYFGAGTRLSVL.